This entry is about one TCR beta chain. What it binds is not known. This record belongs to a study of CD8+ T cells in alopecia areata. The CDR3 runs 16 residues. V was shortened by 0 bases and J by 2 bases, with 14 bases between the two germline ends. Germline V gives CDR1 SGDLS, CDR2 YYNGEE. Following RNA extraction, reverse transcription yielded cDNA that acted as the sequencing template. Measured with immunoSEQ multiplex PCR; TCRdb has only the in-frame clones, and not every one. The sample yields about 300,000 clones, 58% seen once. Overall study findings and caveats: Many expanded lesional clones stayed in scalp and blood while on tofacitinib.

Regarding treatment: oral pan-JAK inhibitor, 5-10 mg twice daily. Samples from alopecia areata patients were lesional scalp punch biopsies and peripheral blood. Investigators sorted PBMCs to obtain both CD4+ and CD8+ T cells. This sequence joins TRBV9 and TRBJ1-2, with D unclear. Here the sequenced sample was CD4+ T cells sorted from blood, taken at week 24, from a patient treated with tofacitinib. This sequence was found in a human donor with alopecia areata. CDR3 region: CASSVEVGLVNYGYTF. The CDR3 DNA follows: TGTGCCAGCAGCGTAGAGGTAGGGTTGGTCAACTATGGCTACACCTTC.